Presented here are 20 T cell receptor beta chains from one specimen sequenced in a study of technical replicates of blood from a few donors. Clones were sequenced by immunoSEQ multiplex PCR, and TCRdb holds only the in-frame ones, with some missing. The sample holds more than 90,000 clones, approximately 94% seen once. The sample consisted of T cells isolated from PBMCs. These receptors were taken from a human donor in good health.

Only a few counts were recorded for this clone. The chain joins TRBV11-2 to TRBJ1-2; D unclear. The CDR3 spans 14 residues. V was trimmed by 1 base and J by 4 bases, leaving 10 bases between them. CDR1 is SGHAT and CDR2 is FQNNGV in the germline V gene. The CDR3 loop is CASSLGPGAYGYTF. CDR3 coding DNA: TGTGCCAGCAGCTTAGGTCCAGGTGCCTATGGCTACACCTTC.

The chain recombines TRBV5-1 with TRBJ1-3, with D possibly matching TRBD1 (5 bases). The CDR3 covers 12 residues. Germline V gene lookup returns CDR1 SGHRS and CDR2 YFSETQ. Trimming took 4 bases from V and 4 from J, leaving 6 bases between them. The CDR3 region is CASSGGGNTIYF. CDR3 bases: TGCGCCAGCAGCGGGGGGGGAAACACCATATATTTT.

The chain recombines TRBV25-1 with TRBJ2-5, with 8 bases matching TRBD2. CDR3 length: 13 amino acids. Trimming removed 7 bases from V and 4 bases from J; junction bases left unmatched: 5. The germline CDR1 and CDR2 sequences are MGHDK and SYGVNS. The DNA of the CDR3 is TGTGCCAGCACTAGGGCGGGGGGAGAGACCCAGTACTTC. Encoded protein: CASTRAGGETQYF.

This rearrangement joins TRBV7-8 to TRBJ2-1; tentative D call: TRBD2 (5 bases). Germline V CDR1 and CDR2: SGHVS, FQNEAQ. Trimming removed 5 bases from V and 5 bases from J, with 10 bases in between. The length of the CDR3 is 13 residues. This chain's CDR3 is CASSHTRNNEQFF. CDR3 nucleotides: TGTGCCAGCAGCCATACTAGGAACAATGAGCAGTTCTTC.

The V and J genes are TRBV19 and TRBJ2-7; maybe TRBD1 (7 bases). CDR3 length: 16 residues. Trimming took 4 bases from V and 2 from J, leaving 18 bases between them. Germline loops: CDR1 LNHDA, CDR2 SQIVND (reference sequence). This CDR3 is CASSKVEGADAYEQYF. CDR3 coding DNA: TGTGCCAGTAGTAAAGTGGAGGGGGCGGACGCCTACGAGCAGTACTTC. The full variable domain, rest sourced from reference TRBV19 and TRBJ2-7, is DGGITQSPKYLFRKEGQNVTLSCEQNLNHDAMYWYRQDPGQGLRLIYYSQIVNDFQKGDIAEGYSVSREKKESFPLTVTSAQKNPTAFYLCASSKVEGADAYEQYFGPGTRLTVT.

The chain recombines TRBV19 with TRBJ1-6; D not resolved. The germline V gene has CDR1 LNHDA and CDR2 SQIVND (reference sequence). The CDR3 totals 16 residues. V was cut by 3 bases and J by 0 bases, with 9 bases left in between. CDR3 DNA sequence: TGTGCCAGTAGTATTCAGATTCTCTCCTATAATTCACCCCTCCACTTT. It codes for CASSIQILSYNSPLHF. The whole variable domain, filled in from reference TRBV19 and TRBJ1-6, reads DGGITQSPKYLFRKEGQNVTLSCEQNLNHDAMYWYRQDPGQGLRLIYYSQIVNDFQKGDIAEGYSVSREKKESFPLTVTSAQKNPTAFYLCASSIQILSYNSPLHFGNGTRLTVT.

Written as DNA, the CDR3 is TGTGCCACTGGACAGGTTCTAGATCAGCCCCAGCATTTT. This encodes CATGQVLDQPQHF. J is TRBJ1-5 and V is TRBV19, with 7 bases identical to TRBD1. The CDR3 is 13 residues long. The germline CDR1 and CDR2 sequences are LNHDA and SQIVND (reference sequence). The V gene end was trimmed by 10 bases and the J gene end by 5 bases; junction bases not matched to a gene: 8.

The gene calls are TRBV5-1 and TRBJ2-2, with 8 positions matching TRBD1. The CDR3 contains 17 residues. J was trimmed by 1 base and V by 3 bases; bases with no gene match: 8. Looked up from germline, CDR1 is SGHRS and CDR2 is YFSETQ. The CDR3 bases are TGCGCCAGCAGCTGGACACCGGGACAGGAGAACACCGGGGAGCTGTTTTTT. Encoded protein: CASSWTPGQENTGELFF. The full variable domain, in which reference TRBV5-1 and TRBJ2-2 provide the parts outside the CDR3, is KAGVTQTPRYLIKTRGQQVTLSCSPISGHRSVSWYQQTPGQGLQFLFEYFSETQRNKGNFPGRFSGRQFSNSRSEMNVSTLELGDSALYLCASSWTPGQENTGELFFGEGSRLTVL.

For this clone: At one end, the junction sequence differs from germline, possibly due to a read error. For the CDR3, the DNA is TGCGCCAGCAGCTTCCAACCGGGACAGAACCCTGAAGCTTTCTTT. Protein sequence: CASSFQPGQNPEAFF. The chain carries TRBV5-1 and TRBJ1-1, with TRBD1 matching over 7 bases. CDR1 SGHRS and CDR2 YFSETQ come from the germline V gene. The CDR3 sequence is 15 residues long.

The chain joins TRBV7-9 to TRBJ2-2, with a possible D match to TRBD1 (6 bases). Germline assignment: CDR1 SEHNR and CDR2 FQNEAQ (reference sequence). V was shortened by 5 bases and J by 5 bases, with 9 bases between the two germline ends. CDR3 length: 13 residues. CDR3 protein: CASSVTGTGELFF. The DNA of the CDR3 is TGTGCCAGCAGCGTAACAGGGACCGGGGAGCTGTTTTTT.

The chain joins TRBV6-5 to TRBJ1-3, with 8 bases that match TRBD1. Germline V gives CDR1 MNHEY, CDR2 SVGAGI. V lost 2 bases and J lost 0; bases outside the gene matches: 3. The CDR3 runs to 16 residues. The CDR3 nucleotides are TGTGCCAGCAGTTACCATACAGGGGGCTCTGGAAACACCATATATTTT. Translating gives CASSYHTGGSGNTIYF.

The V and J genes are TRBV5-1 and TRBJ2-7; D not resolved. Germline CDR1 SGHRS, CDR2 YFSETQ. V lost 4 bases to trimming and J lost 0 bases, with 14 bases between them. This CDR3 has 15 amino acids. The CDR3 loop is CASSLDPQSSYEQYF. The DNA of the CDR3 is TGCGCCAGCAGCCTGGACCCACAGAGCTCCTACGAGCAGTACTTC.

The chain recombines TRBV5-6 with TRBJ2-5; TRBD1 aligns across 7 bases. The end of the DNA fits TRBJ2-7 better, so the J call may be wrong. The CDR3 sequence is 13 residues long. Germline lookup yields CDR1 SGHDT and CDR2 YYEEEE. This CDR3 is CASSLVDRVEQYF. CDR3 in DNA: TGTGCCAGCAGCTTGGTTGACAGGGTCGAGCAGTACTTC.

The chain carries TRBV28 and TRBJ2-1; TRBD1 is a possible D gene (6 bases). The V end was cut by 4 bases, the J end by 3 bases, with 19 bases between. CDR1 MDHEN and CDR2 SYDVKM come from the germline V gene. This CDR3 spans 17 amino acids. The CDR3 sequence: CASSSASWQGLYNEQFF. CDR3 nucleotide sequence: TGTGCCAGCAGTTCCGCCAGTTGGCAGGGGCTCTACAATGAGCAGTTCTTC. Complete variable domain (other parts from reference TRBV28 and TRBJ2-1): DVKVTQSSRYLVKRTGEKVFLECVQDMDHENMFWYRQDPGLGLRLIYFSYDVKMKEKGDIPEGYSVSREKKERFSLILESASTNQTSMYLCASSSASWQGLYNEQFFGPGTRLTVL.

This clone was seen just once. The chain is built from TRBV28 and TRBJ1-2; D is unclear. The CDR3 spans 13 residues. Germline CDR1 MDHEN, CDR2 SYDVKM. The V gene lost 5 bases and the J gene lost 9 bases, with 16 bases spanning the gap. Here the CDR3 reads CASSTPRAVSYTF. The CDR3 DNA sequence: TGTGCCAGCAGTACGCCGAGGGCTGTGAGCTACACCTTC.

Here the CDR3 DNA reads TGTGCCAGCAGCAGGACTAGCGGCCCCACCGGGCAGTTCTTC. Protein: CASSRTSGPTGQFF. The chain carries TRBV7-9 and TRBJ2-1; the match to TRBD2 covers 10 bases. This CDR3 contains 14 residues. Per germline, CDR1 SEHNR and CDR2 FQNEAQ (reference sequence). The ends lost 5 bases at V and 12 bases at J; junction bases unmatched: 10.

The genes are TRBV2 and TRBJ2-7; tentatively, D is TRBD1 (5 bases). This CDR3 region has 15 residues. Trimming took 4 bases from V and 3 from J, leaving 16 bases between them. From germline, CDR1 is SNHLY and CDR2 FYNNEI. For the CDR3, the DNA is TGTGCCAGCAGTGTGGGTAGGGGTTTGGGCTACGAGCAGTACTTC. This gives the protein CASSVGRGLGYEQYF.

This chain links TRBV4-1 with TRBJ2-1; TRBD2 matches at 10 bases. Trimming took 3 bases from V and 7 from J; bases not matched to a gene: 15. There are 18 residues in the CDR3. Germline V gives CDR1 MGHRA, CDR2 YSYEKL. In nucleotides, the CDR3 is TGCGCCAGCAGCCACTCCAGCGGGGGGGCCTCCACGTCAAATGAGCAGTTCTTC. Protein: CASSHSSGGASTSNEQFF.

CDR3 in amino acids: CASSLLQGTGELFF. CDR3 DNA sequence: TGTGCCAGCAGTTTATTGCAGGGCACCGGGGAGCTGTTTTTT. The rearrangement uses TRBV27 and TRBJ2-2, with D possibly TRBD1 on 5 matching bases. The CDR3 length is 14 residues. Looked up from germline, CDR1 is MNHEY and CDR2 is SMNVEV (reference sequence). Trimming took 1 base from V and 4 from J, leaving 7 bases between them.

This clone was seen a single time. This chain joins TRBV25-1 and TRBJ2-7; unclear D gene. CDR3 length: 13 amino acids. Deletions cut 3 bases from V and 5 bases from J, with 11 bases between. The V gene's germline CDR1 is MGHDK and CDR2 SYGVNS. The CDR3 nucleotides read TGTGCCAGCAGTGACCACACCGTCCACGAGCAGTACTTC. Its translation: CASSDHTVHEQYF.